The T cell receptor (beta chain) described here comes from a study of cytomegalovirus exposure and HLA in healthy donors. PCR involved 60 Vbeta and 13 Jbeta primers. Assay: immunoSEQ multiplex PCR; the TCRdb copy retains only in-frame clones and omits some. The sample gives some 90,000 clones, 82% of which show up once; 3.8% is in the top ten. Points on this clone: The antigen is unknown.

Findings and limits, study-wide: Whilst most TCR sequences proved rare, a subset of public TCRs occurred across many donors.

Germline CDR1 MDHEN, CDR2 SYDVKM. The CDR3 loop spans 18 amino acids. The V gene is TRBV28, the J gene TRBJ2-5; tentatively, D is TRBD2 (7 bases). The DNA matches TRBJ2-7 better at its end, which makes the J call doubtful. The material sequenced was PBMCs. The receptor comes from a middle-aged man in good health and CMV-seronegative. This CDR3 reads CASSLLPGGGGPSYEQYF. For the CDR3, the DNA is TGTGCCAGCAGTTTATTGCCGGGGGGCGGGGGACCTTCCTACGAGCAGTACTTC.